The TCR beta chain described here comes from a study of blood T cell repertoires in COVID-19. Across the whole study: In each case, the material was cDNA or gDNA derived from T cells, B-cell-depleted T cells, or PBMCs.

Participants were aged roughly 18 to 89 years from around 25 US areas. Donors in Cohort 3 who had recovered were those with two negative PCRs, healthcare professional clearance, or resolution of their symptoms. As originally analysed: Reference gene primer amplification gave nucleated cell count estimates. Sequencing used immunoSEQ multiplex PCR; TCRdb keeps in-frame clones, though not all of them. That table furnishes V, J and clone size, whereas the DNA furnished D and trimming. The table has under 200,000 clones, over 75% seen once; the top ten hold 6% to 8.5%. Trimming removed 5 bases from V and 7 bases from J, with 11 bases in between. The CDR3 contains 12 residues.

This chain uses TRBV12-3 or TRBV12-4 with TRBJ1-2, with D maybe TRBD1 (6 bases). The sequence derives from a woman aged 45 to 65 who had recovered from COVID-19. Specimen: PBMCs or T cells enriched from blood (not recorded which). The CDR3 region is CASSRTGFGYTF. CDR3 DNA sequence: TGTGCCAGCAGTAGAACAGGGTTTGGCTACACCTTC.